This entry lists 10 T cell receptor beta chains sequenced from one sample in a study of cytomegalovirus exposure and HLA in healthy donors. Researchers ran the PCR with 60 Vbeta and 13 Jbeta primers. The data were produced by immunoSEQ multiplex PCR, yet TCRdb's version contains in-frame clones alone and is incomplete. The table has 200,000 or so clones, 65% to 80% seen once. The sequenced sample consisted of PBMCs. The receptors were gathered from a middle-aged man in good health and CMV-seronegative.

J is TRBJ2-7 and V is TRBV19, with TRBD2 matching over 8 bases. The CDR3 is 14 amino acids. V shed 6 bases, J shed 1 base, and the junction held 5 bases outside the gene matches. CDR1 is LNHDA and CDR2 is SQIVND in the germline V gene (reference sequence). The CDR3 DNA follows: TGTGCCAGTAGCCTAAGCGGGAGATCCTACGAGCAGTACTTC. It encodes CASSLSGRSYEQYF.

J is TRBJ2-7 and V is TRBV28; TRBD2 might be the D (5 bases). This CDR3 spans 13 amino acids. Germline V gene sequence: CDR1 MDHEN, CDR2 SYDVKM. The germline V and J ends were trimmed by 6 bases and 7 bases, with 16 bases remaining between them. The CDR3 DNA sequence: TGTGCCAGCAGACGATCCGGGGAACGTGAGCAGTACTTC. Its protein is CASRRSGEREQYF.

V gene TRBV2 combines with J gene TRBJ2-2; TRBD1 is a possible D gene (6 bases). The CDR3 is made up of 14 amino acids. The germline gives CDR1 SNHLY, CDR2 FYNNEI. V dropped 5 bases and J dropped 4 bases, with 11 bases sitting between them. CDR3 DNA: TGTGCCAGCAGTAGCCTGACAGGCACCGGGGAGCTGTTTTTT. This sequence encodes CASSSLTGTGELFF.

This chain joins TRBV7-9 and TRBJ1-2; 10 positions agree with TRBD1. The ends lost 6 bases at V and 2 bases at J; junction bases unmatched: 3. The length of the CDR3 is 14 residues. CDR1 SEHNR and CDR2 FQNEAQ come from the germline V gene (reference sequence). The CDR3 loop is CASRDRGQNYGYTF. For the CDR3, the DNA is TGTGCCAGCAGAGACAGGGGGCAGAACTATGGCTACACCTTC.

The chain has TRBV27 and TRBJ2-1; possible D gene TRBD2, 6 bases. V was shortened by 2 bases and J by 10 bases, with 18 bases between the two germline ends. CDR1 and CDR2 from the germline V gene are MNHEY and SMNVEV (reference sequence). The CDR3 is 15 amino acids. The CDR3 loop reads CASSLNEGLLEEQFF. In DNA, the CDR3 is TGTGCCAGCAGTTTAAATGAGGGACTCCTTGAAGAGCAGTTCTTC.

The CDR3 DNA sequence: TGTGCCAGCAGCGACCTGGGACTCCGGAAGGACTATGGCTACACCTTC. This translates into CASSDLGLRKDYGYTF. The chain combines TRBV4-2 with TRBJ1-2; D is possibly TRBD1 (5 bases). V was clipped by 5 bases and J by 3 bases, with 19 bases between them. The CDR3 has 16 amino acids. Germline assignment: CDR1 LGHNA and CDR2 YNFKEQ.

This clone was recorded only once. This sequence joins TRBV2 and TRBJ2-2; 8 nucleotides align to TRBD2. From germline, CDR1 is SNHLY and CDR2 FYNNEI. V lost 7 bases and J lost 6; bases outside the gene matches: 4. The CDR3 sequence is 13 residues long. In nucleotides, the CDR3 is TGTGCCAGCAAGCGGGAGAATTCCGGGGAGCTGTTTTTT. Its translation is CASKRENSGELFF.

This sequence joins TRBV7-9 and TRBJ1-2; 7 bases are a match to TRBD1. CDR3 length equals 14 residues. From germline, CDR1 is SEHNR and CDR2 FQNEAQ (reference sequence). V was pared by 6 bases and J by 4 bases, with 8 bases of the junction left unmatched. The CDR3 loop is CASRKGDRSYGYTF. CDR3 DNA: TGTGCCAGCAGGAAAGGGGACAGATCCTATGGCTACACCTTC. Using reference TRBV7-9 and TRBJ1-2 for the parts outside the CDR3, the full variable domain is DTGVSQNPRHKITKRGQNVTFRCDPISEHNRLYWYRQTLGQGPEFLTYFQNEAQLEKSRLLSDRFSAERPKGSFSTLEIQRTEQGDSAMYLCASRKGDRSYGYTFGSGTRLTVV.

This rearrangement joins TRBV15 to TRBJ1-3; tentative D call: TRBD1 (6 bases). The germline CDR1 and CDR2 sequences are LNHNV and YYDKDF (reference sequence). CDR3 length: 13 amino acids. Trimming took off 5 bases at V and 8 bases at J, with 13 bases between the two ends. This CDR3 is CATSGWGPDTIYF. In nucleotides, the CDR3 is TGTGCCACCAGCGGATGGGGGCCAGACACCATATATTTT.

The chain employs TRBV18 and TRBJ2-3, with D maybe TRBD2 (5 bases). V lost 2 bases, J lost 0 bases, and 21 bases lay in between. Germline V gene data show CDR1 as KGHSH and CDR2 as LQKENI. The CDR3 contains 19 residues. CDR3 in amino acids: CASSPTPGPTRVSTDTQYF. The DNA for the CDR3 is TGTGCCAGCTCACCAACGCCGGGCCCCACGCGGGTTAGCACAGATACGCAGTATTTT.